Given below is one TCR beta chain in context. The antigen remains undetermined. With a much larger clone just one base away, this may be a read error. The donors, aged about 6 to 95, were healthy Caucasians from Russia. A second PCR, run for 7 to 11 cycles, used a sample-barcoded 5' primer plus a J-beta primer mix. All cDNA molecules were each tagged by a template-switch adaptor with 12 random nucleotides. Using its own MiXCR run on the 5' RACE reads, TCRdb lists one record per CDR3 protein. Here the sample spans 600,000 or so distinct CDR3 sequences, approximately 30% being singletons. This sample is part of a study of blood T cells in healthy people across ages. Study conclusions and caveats: The study regarded diversity estimates from one million T cells as underestimates. In older individuals, TCR beta diversity per million T cells was lower, falling roughly linearly with age.

From germline, CDR1 is GTSNPN and CDR2 SVGIG (reference sequence). The length of the CDR3 is 15 residues. The material sequenced was blood. The rearrangement links TRBV30 to TRBJ1-2, with 7 bases that match TRBD1. The sequence was obtained from a woman aged 80 or older in good health. CDR3 in DNA: TGTGCCCGGAGTCCTAGGGACAGCCACTACTATGGCTACACCTTC. Amino acid sequence: CARSPRDSHYYGYTF.